Presented here are 19 T cell receptor beta chains from one specimen sequenced in a study of control samples from healthy donors and cancer patients. Produced via immunoSEQ multiplex PCR; TCRdb's table is partial and in-frame only. The sample consists of roughly 20,000 clones, approximately 81% of them appearing once. The sequencing sample was made of PBMCs. Receptors originate from a woman aged 70-85 years with lung cancer.

V usage is TRBV10-2 and J usage is TRBJ2-5; no definite D call. The CDR3 spans 12 residues. Trimming pared 3 bases from V and 5 bases from J, leaving 7 bases between. Germline values: CDR1 WSHSY, CDR2 SAAADI. The CDR3 DNA is TGCGCCAGCAGTGAAGCCCGGGAGACCCAGTACTTC. Residues: CASSEARETQYF.

This rearrangement joins TRBV3-1 (or the pseudogene TRBV3-2) to TRBJ2-3; 9 bases fit TRBD2. Unmatched junction bases numbered 15, after V lost 7 bases and J lost 10 bases. CDR1 is LGHDT, CDR2 YNNKEL, per germline (reference sequence). The CDR3 is made up of 15 amino acids. CDR3 loop: CASTIGTSSMVPQYF. The CDR3 DNA sequence: TGTGCCAGCACCATAGGGACTAGCTCCATGGTCCCGCAGTATTTT.

In nucleotides, the CDR3 is TGCAGCGCTCGGGGGGGACAGAGTAACTATGGCTACACCTTC. Translating it yields CSARGGQSNYGYTF. J is TRBJ1-2 and V is TRBV29-1; 7 bases line up with TRBD1. This CDR3 region has 14 residues. With 7 bases clipped from V and 1 base from J, the junction kept 9 bases outside the gene matches. Germline V gene lookup returns CDR1 SQVTM and CDR2 ANQGSEA.

The chain combines TRBV29-1 with TRBJ1-2; no reliable D call. CDR1 and CDR2 (germline): SQVTM, ANQGSEA. This CDR3 comprises 10 residues. Trimming removed 4 bases from V and 5 bases from J, with 5 bases in between. The CDR3 reads CSVVEYGYTF. The CDR3 DNA follows: TGCAGCGTTGTAGAATATGGCTACACCTTC.

This chain links TRBV6-2 or TRBV6-3 with TRBJ2-3, with TRBD1 identical over 7 bases. Germline V CDR1 and CDR2: MNHEY, SVGEGT. Trimming cost V 0 bases and J 5 bases; bases outside gene matches: 8. CDR3 size: 16 residues. CDR3 in DNA: TGTGCCAGCAGTTACTCGTGGACAGGAGAAAGAGATACGCAGTATTTT. Translating gives CASSYSWTGERDTQYF.

The chain is built from TRBV7-9 and TRBJ2-1, with 11 nucleotides matching TRBD2. Germline V gene data show CDR1 as SEHNR and CDR2 as FQNEAQ (reference sequence). The ends lost 5 bases at V and 0 bases at J; junction bases unmatched: 6. The CDR3 is 17 residues long. DNA for the CDR3: TGTGCCAGCAGCGCGACCGGGACTAGCGGCTCCTACAATGAGCAGTTCTTC. This encodes CASSATGTSGSYNEQFF.

This chain connects TRBV11-3 to TRBJ1-6; 7 nucleotides agree with TRBD1. The length of the CDR3 is 15 residues. V dropped 5 bases and J dropped 4; count of bases not matched to a gene: 5. The germline gives CDR1 SGHNT, CDR2 YENEEA. CDR3 bases: TGTGCCAGCAGCACAGGGGCCCTTTATAATTCACCCCTCCACTTT. It codes for CASSTGALYNSPLHF.

J is TRBJ2-7 and V is TRBV6-5, with unresolved D. CDR1 and CDR2 (germline): MNHEY, SVGAGI. The CDR3 extends over 16 amino acids. Trimming removed 0 bases at V and 2 bases at J, with 14 bases between. The CDR3 DNA reads TGTGCCAGCAGTTACTCGGGAAGAGTTAAACCCTACGAGCAGTACTTC. Its translation is CASSYSGRVKPYEQYF.

The J gene is TRBJ2-2, the V gene TRBV11-3; 8 bases map to TRBD1. J gave up 5 bases and V 5 bases, and 13 bases lay outside the gene matches. The CDR3 extends over 17 amino acids. Per germline, CDR1 SGHNT and CDR2 YENEEA. CDR3 sequence: CASSPIDGRQGTGELFF. The CDR3 DNA reads TGTGCCAGCAGCCCCATCGACGGGAGACAGGGGACCGGGGAGCTGTTTTTT.

The chain recombines TRBV5-1 with TRBJ2-2; the match to TRBD2 covers 10 bases. V was pared by 4 bases and J by 6 bases, with 9 bases of the junction left unmatched. This CDR3 has 16 residues. CDR1 and CDR2 from the germline V gene are SGHRS and YFSETQ. The CDR3 DNA reads as TGCGCCAGCAGCCCTAGAGCGGGAGGGCCCTCCGGGGAGCTGTTTTTT. It codes for CASSPRAGGPSGELFF.

J is TRBJ2-3 and V is TRBV2; unclear D gene. Germline V gene lookup returns CDR1 SNHLY and CDR2 FYNNEI. The CDR3 is 15 residues long. Between the trimmed V and J ends, which lost 9 bases and 5 bases, there was a span of 21 bases. CDR3 protein: CASSPDRTSEDTQYF. The CDR3, as DNA: TGTGCCAGTTCGCCGGACCGTACTTCGGAAGATACGCAGTATTTT. Based on the CDR3 plus reference TRBV2 and TRBJ2-3, the full variable domain is EPEVTQTPSHQVTQMGQEVILRCVPISNHLYFYWYRQILGQKVEFLVSFYNNEISEKSEIFDDQFSVERPDGSNFTLKIRSTKLEDSAMYFCASSPDRTSEDTQYFGPGTRLTVL.

The chain links TRBV30 to TRBJ2-7; perhaps TRBD1 as D (5 bases). Germline values: CDR1 GTSNPN, CDR2 SVGIG (reference sequence). Trimming left V 6 bases short and J 1 base short, with 13 bases between. The CDR3 contains 13 residues. CDR3 residues: CACRQGKSYEQYF. CDR3 nucleotides: TGTGCCTGTCGGCAGGGAAAGTCCTACGAGCAGTACTTC. The whole variable domain, remainder taken from reference TRBV30 and TRBJ2-7, is SQTIHQWPATLVQPVGSPLSLECTVEGTSNPNLYWYRQAAGRGLQLLFYSVGIGQISSEVPQNLSASRPQDRQFILSSKKLLLSDSGFYLCACRQGKSYEQYFGPGTRLTVT.

This clone has more than one count but fewer than ten. The chain uses TRBV5-1 and TRBJ2-5, with a tentative D call TRBD1 (6 bases). CDR3 length: 13 residues. Per germline, CDR1 SGHRS and CDR2 YFSETQ. The V gene lost 4 bases and the J gene lost 5 bases, with 12 bases spanning the gap. The CDR3 DNA reads as TGCGCCAGCAGCAGGGGGAACGGCGAGACCCAGTACTTC. This sequence encodes CASSRGNGETQYF.

CDR3 sequence (DNA): TGTGCCAGCAGCGTCACACTAGCCGCTAGCACAGATACGCAGTATTTT. Translated, it gives CASSVTLAASTDTQYF. The chain uses TRBV9 and TRBJ2-3, with TRBD2 as a possible D gene (6 bases). The V end was cut by 2 bases, the J end by 0 bases, with 13 bases between. The CDR3 loop spans 16 amino acids. Germline CDR1 reads SGDLS; CDR2 reads YYNGEE.

V gene TRBV18 combines with J gene TRBJ1-1; unclear D gene. Looked up from germline, CDR1 is KGHSH and CDR2 is LQKENI. V was trimmed by 0 bases and J by 2 bases, leaving 4 bases between them. This CDR3 has 13 residues. The CDR3 is CASSPPANTEAFF. CDR3 in DNA: TGTGCCAGCTCACCACCAGCTAACACTGAAGCTTTCTTT.

This chain joins TRBV5-1 and TRBJ1-5; no firm D call. The V end lost 0 bases, the J end lost 4 bases, and 5 bases lay between the germline ends. The germline V gene has CDR1 SGHRS and CDR2 YFSETQ. The CDR3 runs to 13 residues. The DNA for the CDR3 is TGCGCCAGCAGCTTGGGACCAAATCAGCCCCAGCATTTT. This codes for CASSLGPNQPQHF.

The V and J genes are TRBV5-6 and TRBJ1-2; D is unclear. There are 14 residues in the CDR3. Germline values: CDR1 SGHDT, CDR2 YYEEEE. The ends were cut back, 0 bases at V and 3 bases at J, with 9 bases in the middle. The CDR3 here is CASSLGNRDYGYTF. Here the CDR3 DNA reads TGTGCCAGCAGCTTGGGAAACCGCGACTATGGCTACACCTTC.

This chain connects TRBV7-8 to TRBJ1-5, with a tentative D call TRBD1 (6 bases). Germline CDR1 SGHVS, CDR2 FQNEAQ. The CDR3 covers 15 residues. Trimming removed 5 bases at V and 4 bases at J, with 15 bases between. Here the CDR3 reads CASSITGTINQPQHF. The CDR3 bases are TGTGCCAGCAGCATCACCGGGACAATTAATCAGCCCCAGCATTTT.

The chain is built from TRBV15 and TRBJ1-1; no firm D call. V was shortened by 4 bases and J by 1 base, with 10 bases between the two germline ends. The V gene's germline CDR1 is LNHNV and CDR2 YYDKDF (reference sequence). This CDR3 has 14 amino acids. CDR3 coding DNA: TGTGCCACCAGCAAAACCCTAGGGAACACTGAAGCTTTCTTT. It codes for CATSKTLGNTEAFF.